This T cell receptor beta chain originates from a study of patients and donors after allogeneic stem cell transplantation. TCRdb passed the RT-PCR reads through MiXCR, listing each CDR3 protein once. Of approximately 250,000 distinct CDR3 sequences listed, about 14% are singletons. Germline loops: CDR1 SGHAT, CDR2 FQNNGV. Trimming took 4 bases from V and 10 from J; bases not matched to a gene: 6. The length of the CDR3 is 13 residues. This clonotype turned up a few times. The sample was blood, either unsorted or a sorted T cell fraction (not recorded which). The sequence was collected from a human donor who was either an allogeneic HSCT recipient or a stem cell or donor lymphocyte infusion donor (not recorded which). It is not recorded whose cells these are; they may come from a transplant donor. V usage is TRBV11-2 and J usage is TRBJ2-1, with 8 bases lining up with TRBD1. The CDR3 nucleotides read TGTGCCAGCAGCTCACTTCGGACAGGGGAGCAGTTCTTC. Amino acid sequence: CASSSLRTGEQFF.